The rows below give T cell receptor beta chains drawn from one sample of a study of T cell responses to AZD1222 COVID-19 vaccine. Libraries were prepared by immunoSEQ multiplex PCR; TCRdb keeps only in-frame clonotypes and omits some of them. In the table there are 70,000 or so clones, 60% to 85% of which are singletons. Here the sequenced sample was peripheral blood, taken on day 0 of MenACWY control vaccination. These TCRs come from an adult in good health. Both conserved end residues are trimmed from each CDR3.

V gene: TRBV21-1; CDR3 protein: ASSRRQGGSNQPQH
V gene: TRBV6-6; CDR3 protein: ASSYGTGDEQY
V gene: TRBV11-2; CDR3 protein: ASRPGGMAGYT
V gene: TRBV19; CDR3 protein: ASSRTSGTDTQY
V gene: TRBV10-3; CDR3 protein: AISDSGLTSRGANVLT
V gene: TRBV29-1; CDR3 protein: SVVGQGAIRGYT
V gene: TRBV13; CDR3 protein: ASSPRGTLNTEAF
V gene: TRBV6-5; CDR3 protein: ASNPGGVTGELF
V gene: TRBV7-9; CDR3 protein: ASSLAHGGMWDEKLF
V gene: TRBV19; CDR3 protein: ASRPTGRAGELF
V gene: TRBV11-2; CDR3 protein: ASSLVVGLGNTIY
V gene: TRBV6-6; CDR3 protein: ASSYPGSINSPLH
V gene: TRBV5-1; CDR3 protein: ASSPGNPEAEAF
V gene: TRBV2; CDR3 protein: ASSERTQISYEQY
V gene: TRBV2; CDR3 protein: ASRDRSGGKLF
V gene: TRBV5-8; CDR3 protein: ASSWMGQGLYGYT
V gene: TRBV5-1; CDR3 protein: ASSETGPHSGNTIY
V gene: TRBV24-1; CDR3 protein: ATSESSYNEQF
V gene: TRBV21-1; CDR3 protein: ASSREGTVLLNTEAF
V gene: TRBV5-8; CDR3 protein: AQSWDDNSNEQF
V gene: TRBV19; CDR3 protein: TTKSGKSGNTIY
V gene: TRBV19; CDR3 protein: ASRVQGGNTEAF
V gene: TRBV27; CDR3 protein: ASSLLTGPYEQY
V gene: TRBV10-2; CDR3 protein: ASREGQMNTEAF
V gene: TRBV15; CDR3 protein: ATSRPGTGIGGYT
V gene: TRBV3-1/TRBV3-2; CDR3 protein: ASSHGGTPYGYT
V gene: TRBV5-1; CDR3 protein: ASSMARTGSEAF
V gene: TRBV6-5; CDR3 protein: ASTDRATEAF
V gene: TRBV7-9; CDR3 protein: ASSWLGWGSYNEQF